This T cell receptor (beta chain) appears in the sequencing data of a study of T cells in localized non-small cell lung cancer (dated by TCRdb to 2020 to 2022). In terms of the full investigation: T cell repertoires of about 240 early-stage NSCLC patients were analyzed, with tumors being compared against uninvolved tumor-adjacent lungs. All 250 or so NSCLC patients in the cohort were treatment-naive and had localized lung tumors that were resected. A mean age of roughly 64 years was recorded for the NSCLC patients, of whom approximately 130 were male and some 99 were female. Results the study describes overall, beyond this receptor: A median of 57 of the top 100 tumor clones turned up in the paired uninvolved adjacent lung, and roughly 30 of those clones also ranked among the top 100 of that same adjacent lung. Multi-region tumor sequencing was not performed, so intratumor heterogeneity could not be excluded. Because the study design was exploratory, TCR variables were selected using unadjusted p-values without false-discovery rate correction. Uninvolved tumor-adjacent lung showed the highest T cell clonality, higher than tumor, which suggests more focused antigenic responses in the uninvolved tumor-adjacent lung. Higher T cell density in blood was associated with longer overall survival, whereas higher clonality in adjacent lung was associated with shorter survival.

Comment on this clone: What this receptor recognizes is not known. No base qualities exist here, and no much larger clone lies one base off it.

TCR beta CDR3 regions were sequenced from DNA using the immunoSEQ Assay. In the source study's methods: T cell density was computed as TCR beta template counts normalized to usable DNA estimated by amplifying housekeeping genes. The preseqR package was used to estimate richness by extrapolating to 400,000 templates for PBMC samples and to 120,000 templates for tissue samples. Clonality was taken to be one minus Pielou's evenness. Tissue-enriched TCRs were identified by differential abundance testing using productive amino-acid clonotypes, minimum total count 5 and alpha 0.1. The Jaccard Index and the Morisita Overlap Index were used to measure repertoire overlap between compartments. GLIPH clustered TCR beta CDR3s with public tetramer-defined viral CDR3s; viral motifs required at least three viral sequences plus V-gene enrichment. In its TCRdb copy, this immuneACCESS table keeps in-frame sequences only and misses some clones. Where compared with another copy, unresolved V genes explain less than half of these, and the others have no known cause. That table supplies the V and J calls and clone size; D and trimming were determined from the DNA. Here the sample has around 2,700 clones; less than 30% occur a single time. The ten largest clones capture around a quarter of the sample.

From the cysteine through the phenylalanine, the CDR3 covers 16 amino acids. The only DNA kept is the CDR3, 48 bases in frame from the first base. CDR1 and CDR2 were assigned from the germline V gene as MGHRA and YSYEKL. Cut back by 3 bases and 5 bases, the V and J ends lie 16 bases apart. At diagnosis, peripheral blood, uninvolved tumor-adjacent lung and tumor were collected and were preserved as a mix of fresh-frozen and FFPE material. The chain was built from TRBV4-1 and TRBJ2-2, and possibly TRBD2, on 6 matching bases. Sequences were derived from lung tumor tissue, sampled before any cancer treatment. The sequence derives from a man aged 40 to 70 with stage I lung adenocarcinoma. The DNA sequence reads TGCGCCAGCAGCCATAGAGCGGGTAGCGAGACCGGGGAGCTGTTTTTT. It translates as CASSHRAGSETGELFF.